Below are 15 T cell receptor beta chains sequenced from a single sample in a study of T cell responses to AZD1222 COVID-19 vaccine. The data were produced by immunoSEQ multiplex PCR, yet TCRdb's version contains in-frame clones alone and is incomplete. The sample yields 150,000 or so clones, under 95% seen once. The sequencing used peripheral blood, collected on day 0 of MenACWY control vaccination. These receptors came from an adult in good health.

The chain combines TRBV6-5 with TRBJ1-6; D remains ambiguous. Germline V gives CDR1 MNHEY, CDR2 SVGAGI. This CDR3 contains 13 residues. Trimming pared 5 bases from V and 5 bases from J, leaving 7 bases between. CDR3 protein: CASSSRDNSPLHF. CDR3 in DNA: TGTGCCAGCAGTAGCCGGGATAATTCACCCCTCCACTTT.

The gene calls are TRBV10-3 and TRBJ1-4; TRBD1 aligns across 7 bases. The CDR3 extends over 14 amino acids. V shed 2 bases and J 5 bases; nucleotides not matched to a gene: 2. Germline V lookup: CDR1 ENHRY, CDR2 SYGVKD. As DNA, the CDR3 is TGTGCCATCAGTGAGACAGGGGTAAATGAAAAACTGTTTTTT. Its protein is CAISETGVNEKLFF.

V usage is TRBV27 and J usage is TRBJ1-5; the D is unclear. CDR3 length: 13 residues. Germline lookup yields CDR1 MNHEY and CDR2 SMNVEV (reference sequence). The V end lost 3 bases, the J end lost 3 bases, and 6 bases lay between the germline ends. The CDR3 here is CASSFGNNQPQHF. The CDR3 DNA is TGTGCCAGCAGTTTCGGGAACAATCAGCCCCAGCATTTT.

The CDR3 here is CASSYDRAGDSPLHF. CDR3 bases: TGTGCCAGCAGTTACGACAGGGCTGGAGATTCACCCCTCCACTTT. The chain links TRBV6-2 or TRBV6-3 to TRBJ1-6; 7 bases are a match to TRBD1. Germline V lookup: CDR1 MNHEY, CDR2 SVGEGT. The CDR3 sequence is 15 residues long. V lost 2 bases to trimming and J lost 8 bases; unmatched junction nucleotides: 6.

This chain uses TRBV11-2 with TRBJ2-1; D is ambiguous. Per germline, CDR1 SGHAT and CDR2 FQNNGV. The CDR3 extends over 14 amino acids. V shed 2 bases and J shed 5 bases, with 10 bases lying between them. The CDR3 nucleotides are TGTGCCAGCAGCTTAAGACTTCCCAACAATGAGCAGTTCTTC. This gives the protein CASSLRLPNNEQFF.

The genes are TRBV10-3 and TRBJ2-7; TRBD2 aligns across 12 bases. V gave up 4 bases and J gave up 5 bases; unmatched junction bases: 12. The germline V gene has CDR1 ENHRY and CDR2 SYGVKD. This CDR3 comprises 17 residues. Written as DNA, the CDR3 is TGTGCCATCAGTGGATCGCTAGCGGGGGGGCGTGTCCACGAGCAGTACTTC. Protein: CAISGSLAGGRVHEQYF.

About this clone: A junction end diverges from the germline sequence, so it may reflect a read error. CDR3 sequence (DNA): TGTGCTAGCAGCTTAGGTGTGGCTAGCGGGGCAGATACGCAGTATTTT. Translation: CASSLGVASGADTQYF. This rearrangement joins TRBV7-7 to TRBJ2-3; 9 bases match TRBD2. The germline gives CDR1 SSHAT, CDR2 FNYEAQ (reference sequence). This CDR3 comprises 16 residues.

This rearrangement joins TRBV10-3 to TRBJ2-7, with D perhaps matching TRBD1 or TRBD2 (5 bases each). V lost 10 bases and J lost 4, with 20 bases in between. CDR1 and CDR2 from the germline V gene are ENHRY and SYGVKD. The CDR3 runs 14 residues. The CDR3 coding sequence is TGTGCCACCCGACATGGGACGGGGAGATACGAGCAGTACTTC. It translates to CATRHGTGRYEQYF.

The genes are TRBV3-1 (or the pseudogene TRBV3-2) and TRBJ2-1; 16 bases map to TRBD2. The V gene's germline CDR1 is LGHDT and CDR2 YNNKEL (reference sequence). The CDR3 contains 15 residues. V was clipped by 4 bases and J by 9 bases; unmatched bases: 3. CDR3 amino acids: CASSLGTSGGGEQFF. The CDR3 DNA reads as TGTGCCAGCAGCCTAGGGACTAGCGGGGGGGGTGAGCAGTTCTTC.

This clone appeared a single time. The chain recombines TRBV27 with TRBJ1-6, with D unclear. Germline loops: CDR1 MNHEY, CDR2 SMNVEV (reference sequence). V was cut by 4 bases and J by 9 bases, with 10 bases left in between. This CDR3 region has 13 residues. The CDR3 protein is CASSSIGISPLHF. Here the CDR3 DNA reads TGTGCCAGCAGTTCTATAGGGATTTCACCCCTCCACTTT.

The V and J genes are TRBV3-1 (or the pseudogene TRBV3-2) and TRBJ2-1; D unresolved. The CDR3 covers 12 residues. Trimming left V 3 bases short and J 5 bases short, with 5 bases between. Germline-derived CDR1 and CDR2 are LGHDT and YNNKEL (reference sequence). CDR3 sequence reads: CASSHHDNEQFF. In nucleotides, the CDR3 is TGTGCCAGCAGCCACCACGACAATGAGCAGTTCTTC.

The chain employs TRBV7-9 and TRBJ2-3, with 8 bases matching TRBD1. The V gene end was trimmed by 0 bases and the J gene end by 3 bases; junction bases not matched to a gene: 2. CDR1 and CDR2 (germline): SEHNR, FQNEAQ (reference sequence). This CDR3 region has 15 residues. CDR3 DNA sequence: TGTGCCAGCAGCTTAGCTCAGGGGGCAACAGATACGCAGTATTTT. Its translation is CASSLAQGATDTQYF.

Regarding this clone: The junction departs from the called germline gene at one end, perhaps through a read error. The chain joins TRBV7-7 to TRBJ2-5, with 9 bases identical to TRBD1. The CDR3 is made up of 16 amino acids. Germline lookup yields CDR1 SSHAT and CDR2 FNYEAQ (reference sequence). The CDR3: CASSTGTGIGGETQYF. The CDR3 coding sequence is TGTGCTAGCAGCACCGGGACAGGGATTGGGGGAGAGACCCAGTACTTC.

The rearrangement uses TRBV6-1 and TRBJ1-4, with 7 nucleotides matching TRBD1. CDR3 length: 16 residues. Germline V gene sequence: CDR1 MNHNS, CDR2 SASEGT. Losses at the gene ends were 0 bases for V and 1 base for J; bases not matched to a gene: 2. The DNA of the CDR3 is TGTGCCAGCAGTGAAGCGGGGACAGTAACTAATGAAAAACTGTTTTTT. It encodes CASSEAGTVTNEKLFF.

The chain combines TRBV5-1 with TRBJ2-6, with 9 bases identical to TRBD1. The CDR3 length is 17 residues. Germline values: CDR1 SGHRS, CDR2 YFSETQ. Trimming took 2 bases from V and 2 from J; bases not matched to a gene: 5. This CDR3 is CASSFWTGEAGANVLTF. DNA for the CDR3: TGCGCCAGCAGCTTTTGGACAGGGGAGGCTGGGGCCAACGTCCTGACTTTC. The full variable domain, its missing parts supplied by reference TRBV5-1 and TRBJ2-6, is KAGVTQTPRYLIKTRGQQVTLSCSPISGHRSVSWYQQTPGQGLQFLFEYFSETQRNKGNFPGRFSGRQFSNSRSEMNVSTLELGDSALYLCASSFWTGEAGANVLTFGAGSRLTVL.